These T cell receptor beta chains were read from a single sample in a study of shared T cell receptors in the human thymus. Assay: immunoSEQ multiplex PCR; the TCRdb copy retains only in-frame clones and omits some. The table shows 550,000 to 800,000 clones, with 70% to 90% occurring only once. The same data also contributed to another study, on human thymus T cells.

Sequencing input: thymocytes. The receptors were sampled from a girl less than two years old with a congenital heart defect. The CDR3 runs from the conserved cysteine through the conserved F or W. The order of the fields is J gene, clone size, V gene, D gene, CDR3 DNA, CDR3 protein. D genes are given only for firm matches. Clone size is stated in some rows and not others, as once, few, many or a class when expanded.

J: TRBJ2-3; size: NA; V: TRBV18; D: NA; DNA: TGTGCCAGCCGAAGGGGGGATACGCAGTATTTT; CDR3: CASRRGDTQYF
J: TRBJ2-7; size: NA; V: TRBV15; D: NA; DNA: TGTGCCACCAGCAGAGGTTCAGGGCCCCACGAGCAGTACTTC; CDR3: CATSRGSGPHEQYF
J: TRBJ2-3; size: NA; V: TRBV6-4; D: NA; DNA: TGTGCCAGCAGTGACGGACGGGACCCTCAGGGGCCAGATACGCAGTATTTT; CDR3: CASSDGRDPQGPDTQYF
J: TRBJ2-1; size: NA; V: TRBV4-2; D: NA; DNA: TGTGCCAGCAGCCAAGATGGGGGGAGGTCCTACAATGAGCAGTTCTTC; CDR3: CASSQDGGRSYNEQFF
J: TRBJ1-2; size: NA; V: TRBV5-1; D: NA; DNA: TGCGCCAGCAGCCTGGGGGCAGGCGTCTTTGGCTACACCTTC; CDR3: CASSLGAGVFGYTF
J: TRBJ2-5; size: once; V: TRBV5-4; D: NA; DNA: TGTGCCAGCAGCTTGGGGGAGTACCAAGAGACCCAGTACTTC; CDR3: CASSLGEYQETQYF
J: TRBJ1-4; size: few; V: TRBV5-1; D: TRBD1; DNA: TGCGCCAGCAGCTTGCGCAACCGGGACAGGGCCGAAAAACTGTTTTTT; CDR3: CASSLRNRDRAEKLFF
J: TRBJ2-7; size: NA; V: TRBV28; D: NA; DNA: TGTGCCAGCAGTTTACGGATGGGTCGGGAGGGGGGACAGTCCTACGAGCAGTACTTC; CDR3: CASSLRMGREGGQSYEQYF
J: TRBJ1-5; size: once; V: TRBV6-6; D: NA; DNA: TGTGCCAGCAGCTACCTTGGATGGAGGGACGCTCAGCCCCAGCATTTT; CDR3: CASSYLGWRDAQPQHF
J: TRBJ2-2; size: NA; V: TRBV5-5; D: TRBD2; DNA: TGTGCCAGCAGTCCCCCGGGGGGTGGGGCCGGGGAGCTGTTTTTT; CDR3: CASSPPGGGAGELFF
J: TRBJ2-5; size: once; V: TRBV25-1; D: TRBD1; DNA: TGTGCCAGCTCGGGACAGGGTGCCCAAGAGACCCAGTACTTC; CDR3: CASSGQGAQETQYF
J: TRBJ1-1; size: once; V: TRBV6-1; D: NA; DNA: TGTGCCAGCAGTGAAAAGGGATTCTTAGGGGCAACTGAAGCTTTCTTT; CDR3: CASSEKGFLGATEAFF
J: TRBJ1-1; size: NA; V: TRBV5-1; D: NA; DNA: TGCGCCAGCAGCACGGGACACCAGAACACTGAAGCTTTCTTT; CDR3: CASSTGHQNTEAFF
J: TRBJ1-2; size: NA; V: TRBV5-4; D: TRBD1; DNA: TGTGCCAGCAGCTTGTATTTACAGGGGCCTTATGGCTACACCTTC; CDR3: CASSLYLQGPYGYTF
J: TRBJ1-6; size: NA; V: TRBV4-1; D: NA; DNA: TGCGCCAGCAGCCAATTGATGCGAAAGTGCTCTAATTCACCCCTCCACTTT; CDR3: CASSQLMRKCSNSPLHF
J: TRBJ2-3; size: few; V: TRBV6-5; D: TRBD2; DNA: TGTGCCAGCAGTTACGGCGGGGGGGCCACAGATACGCAGTATTTT; CDR3: CASSYGGGATDTQYF
J: TRBJ2-3; size: NA; V: TRBV5-5; D: TRBD1; DNA: TGTGCCAGCAGCTTGTGCGGGACAGGGGCGTGCACAGATACGCAGTATTTT; CDR3: CASSLCGTGACTDTQYF
J: TRBJ2-2; size: NA; V: TRBV6-5; D: TRBD1; DNA: TGTGCCAGCAGTTCGTTGGACAGGGGAAACACCGGGGAGCTGTTTTTT; CDR3: CASSSLDRGNTGELFF
J: TRBJ1-2; size: NA; V: TRBV6-6; D: NA; DNA: TGTGCCAGCAGTTCGTACACGACGAGGAAAATCTATGGCTACACCTTC; CDR3: CASSSYTTRKIYGYTF
J: TRBJ2-4; size: NA; V: TRBV6-5; D: TRBD1; DNA: TGTGCCAGCAGTTACTCGAGGGGACAGGGTTTATACTTC; CDR3: CASSYSRGQGLYF
J: TRBJ1-2; size: NA; V: TRBV6-6; D: NA; DNA: TGTGCCAGCACAACGAGACAGGCTTCTGGCTACACCTTC; CDR3: CASTTRQASGYTF
J: TRBJ1-1; size: few; V: TRBV2; D: NA; DNA: TGTGCCAGCAGGCGCCCCGAGAGAGGGTCAACTGAAGCTTTCTTT; CDR3: CASRRPERGSTEAFF
J: TRBJ1-2; size: NA; V: TRBV9; D: NA; DNA: TGTGCCAGCAGCCCGGCGGGGGTGCCCTATGGCTACACCTTC; CDR3: CASSPAGVPYGYTF
J: TRBJ1-5; size: NA; V: TRBV2; D: TRBD1; DNA: TGTGCCAGCAGACCTAGGGGGACAGGGGATAATCAGCCCCAGCATTTT; CDR3: CASRPRGTGDNQPQHF
J: TRBJ1-3; size: NA; V: TRBV2; D: TRBD1; DNA: TGTGCCAGCAGTGAAGCGGGGACAGGGCCTCCTTTCTCTGGAAACACCATATATTTT; CDR3: CASSEAGTGPPFSGNTIYF
J: TRBJ1-1; size: NA; V: TRBV19; D: NA; DNA: TGTGCCAGTAGTAAACGGACAGAGCGGTCCCCGAACACTGAAGCTTTCTTT; CDR3: CASSKRTERSPNTEAFF
J: TRBJ1-5; size: NA; V: TRBV15; D: TRBD1; DNA: TGTGCCACCAGCAGAAGAGGGGACGTCGGACAGGGTCTCCAACCCCAGCATTTT; CDR3: CATSRRGDVGQGLQPQHF
J: TRBJ1-1; size: NA; V: TRBV5-6; D: NA; DNA: TGTGCCAGCAGCTCCGTCAGGGCCTCAGAGAACACTGAAGCTTTCTTT; CDR3: CASSSVRASENTEAFF
J: TRBJ2-2; size: NA; V: TRBV5-1; D: NA; DNA: TGCGCCAGCAGCTTTCAGATTTTGAACACCGGGGAGCTGTTTTTT; CDR3: CASSFQILNTGELFF
J: TRBJ1-1; size: NA; V: TRBV27; D: NA; DNA: TGTGCCAGCAGTTTAAAGGGGGAGTATGAAGCTTTCTTT; CDR3: CASSLKGEYEAFF
J: TRBJ1-1; size: NA; V: TRBV28; D: NA; DNA: TGTGCCAGCAGTTTATGCACAGCGCACCGGGAAACTTTCTTT; CDR3: CASSLCTAHRETFF
J: TRBJ2-2; size: NA; V: TRBV15; D: TRBD2; DNA: TGTGCCACCAGCAGAGAAGGTGGGAGGACTAGTTGGACCGGGGAGCTGTTTTTT; CDR3: CATSREGGRTSWTGELFF
J: TRBJ1-2; size: NA; V: TRBV4-2; D: NA; DNA: TGTGCCAGCAGCCAAGAAAGCGGGGGGGGCGGCTATGGCTACACCTTC; CDR3: CASSQESGGGGYGYTF
J: TRBJ1-1; size: NA; V: TRBV5-1; D: NA; DNA: TGCGCCAGCAGCTTATCTCCTAACACTGAAGCTTTCTTT; CDR3: CASSLSPNTEAFF
J: TRBJ2-7; size: NA; V: TRBV2; D: TRBD1; DNA: TGTGCCAGCAGAATTGACAGGGGGCTGAGCTCCTACGAGCAGTACTTC; CDR3: CASRIDRGLSSYEQYF
J: TRBJ2-5; size: NA; V: TRBV4-1; D: NA; DNA: TGCGCCAGCAGCCAAGGTTCAAAAGAGACCCAGTACTTC; CDR3: CASSQGSKETQYF
J: TRBJ1-2; size: NA; V: TRBV14; D: NA; DNA: TGTGCCAGCAGCCTCCGGGAGGCTGACACCCGAAGATGGGGCTACACCTTC; CDR3: CASSLREADTRRWGYTF
J: TRBJ1-4; size: NA; V: TRBV9; D: NA; DNA: TGTGCCAGCAGCGTAGCTACGGCAGGCCCTAATGAAAAACTGTTTTTT; CDR3: CASSVATAGPNEKLFF
J: TRBJ2-3; size: NA; V: TRBV2; D: TRBD2; DNA: TGTGCCAGCAGGACGACTAGCGGGGACACAGATACGCAGTATTTT; CDR3: CASRTTSGDTDTQYF
J: TRBJ1-2; size: few; V: TRBV27; D: TRBD1; DNA: TGTGCCAGCAGGGGAGGACAGGGGGACTATGGCTACACCTTC; CDR3: CASRGGQGDYGYTF
J: TRBJ1-5; size: once; V: TRBV6-1; D: NA; DNA: TGTGCCAGCAGAACGCCCGACAGTAGCAATCAGCCCCAGCATTTT; CDR3: CASRTPDSSNQPQHF
J: TRBJ2-7; size: NA; V: TRBV11-2; D: TRBD1; DNA: TGTGCCAGCAGCACCTACAGGGGAAGTGACACCTACGAGCAGTACTTC; CDR3: CASSTYRGSDTYEQYF